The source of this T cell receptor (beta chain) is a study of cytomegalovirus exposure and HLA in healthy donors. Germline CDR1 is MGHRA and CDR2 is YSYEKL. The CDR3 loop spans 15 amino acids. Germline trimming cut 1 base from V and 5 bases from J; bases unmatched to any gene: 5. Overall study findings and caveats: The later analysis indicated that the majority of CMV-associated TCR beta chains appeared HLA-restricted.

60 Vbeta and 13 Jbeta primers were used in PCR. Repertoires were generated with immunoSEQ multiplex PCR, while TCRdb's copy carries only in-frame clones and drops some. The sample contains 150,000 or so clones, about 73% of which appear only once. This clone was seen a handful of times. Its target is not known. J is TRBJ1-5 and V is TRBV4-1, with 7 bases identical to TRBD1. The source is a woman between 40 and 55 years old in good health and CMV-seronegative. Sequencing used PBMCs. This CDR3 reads CASSQVGRGDQPQHF. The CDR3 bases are TGCGCCAGCAGCCAAGTAGGCAGGGGGGATCAGCCCCAGCATTTT.